The clone carrying this T cell receptor beta chain was seen more than once but under ten times. The sample comes from a study of T cells in Graves' hyperthyroidism and ophthalmopathy. Study-level background: Peripheral blood was collected at initial diagnosis, before any treatment.

RNA transcripts yielded amplified TCR beta CDR3 regions. The study used the HTBI primer set for a first-round RT-PCR of the TCR CDR3. TCRdb recomputed calls from the multiplex PCR reads with MiXCR, one row per CDR3 protein. Of 550,000 to 800,000 distinct CDR3 sequences in the sample, around 17% were seen once. CDR3 length: 17 amino acids. Germline lookup yields CDR1 SGHTA and CDR2 FQGTGA. With V trimmed by 5 bases and J by 0 bases, 12 bases remained unmatched. The specimen sequenced was blood. The chain uses TRBV7-3 and TRBJ1-2, with TRBD1 matching over 7 bases. This sequence was found in a man aged 18 to 30 with Graves' hyperthyroidism. CDR3 DNA sequence: TGTGCCAGCAGCCAAGATCCGGGACAGCCCCCTAACTATGGCTACACCTTC. Translated: CASSQDPGQPPNYGYTF.